The 31 T cell receptor beta chains listed next were all sequenced from one sample in a study of CD8+CD57+ T cells in acquired aplastic anemia. The template used for profiling TCR beta VDJ and CDR3 was genomic DNA. TCRdb recomputed calls from the reads with MiXCR, one row per CDR3 protein. This repertoire shows fewer than 250,000 distinct CDR3 sequences, roughly 56% found once; its top ten account for about 17%. Sequencing was done on a sample of sorted CD4+, CD8+, or CD8+CD57+ T cells (not recorded which) from PBMCs. The receptors shown here come from a human donor in good health, serving as a control.

J is TRBJ1-6 and V is TRBV10-3; D unresolved. Germline CDR1 ENHRY, CDR2 SYGVKD. The CDR3 runs to 16 residues. Trimming took 3 bases from V and 6 from J, leaving 15 bases between them. The CDR3 nucleotides are TGTGCCATCAGTGATCGCGCGGGCGCGGGTAATTCACCCCTCCACTTT. Amino acids: CAISDRAGAGNSPLHF.

The CDR3 sequence is CASSVGDSGELFF. In DNA form, the CDR3 reads TGTGCCAGCAGCGTAGGGGATTCCGGGGAGCTGTTTTTT. V gene TRBV9 combines with J gene TRBJ2-2; D uncertain. Trimming pared 0 bases from V and 6 bases from J, leaving 6 bases between. CDR1 and CDR2 from the germline V gene are SGDLS and YYNGEE. The CDR3 spans 13 residues.

This clonotype occurred many times. The chain couples TRBV5-4 to TRBJ2-7, with D maybe TRBD1 (6 bases). Between the trimmed V and J ends, which lost 0 bases and 2 bases, there was a span of 12 bases. CDR3 length: 15 residues. Germline V gene lookup returns CDR1 SGHNT and CDR2 YYREEE (reference sequence). CDR3 nucleotides: TGTGCCAGCAGCTTGGCAGGACAGTATACCTACGAGCAGTACTTC. Amino acid sequence: CASSLAGQYTYEQYF.

For this clonotype: Sequence at one end of the junction differs from germline and may be a read error. The genes are TRBV28 and TRBJ2-1; 8 nucleotides align to TRBD2. Germline V lookup: CDR1 MDHEN, CDR2 SYDVKM. This CDR3 comprises 15 residues. The CDR3 DNA reads TGTGCCAGCAGTTCTCCGGGACTAGGAGGCAATGAGCAGTCCTTC. Translating gives CASSSPGLGGNEQSF.

This clonotype was counted once. The chain has TRBV20-1 and TRBJ2-3; D might be TRBD2 (5 bases). Trimming shortened V by 6 bases and J by 2 bases, and 18 bases separated the two germline ends. The CDR3 consists of 15 residues. CDR1 is DFQATT and CDR2 is SNEGSKA in the germline V gene (reference sequence). Written as DNA, the CDR3 is TGCAGTGCCAGCAGTCACGGACTCGCCACAGATACGCAGTATTTT. Encoded protein: CSASSHGLATDTQYF.

The J gene is TRBJ2-6, the V gene TRBV25-1; D is unresolved. The CDR3 sequence is 20 residues long. Trimming left V 5 bases short and J 0 bases short, with 23 bases between. CDR1 and CDR2 (germline): MGHDK, SYGVNS. The CDR3 coding sequence is TGTGCCAGCAGTCCATCATGGTTTTTGCCTCCAGTCTCTGGGGCCAACGTCCTGACTTTC. Amino acids: CASSPSWFLPPVSGANVLTF.

This clonotype was seen at least ten times. Written as DNA, the CDR3 is TGTGCCAGCAGCGAAACAGGGGGAGTCAAAAACATTCAGTACTTC. Protein: CASSETGGVKNIQYF. The V call is TRBV12-3 or TRBV12-4, the J call TRBJ2-4; 8 bases match TRBD1. The CDR3 contains 15 residues. After removal of 6 bases from V and 3 bases from J, the junction contained 7 bases not matched to a gene.

This clonotype was seen repeatedly, ten times or more. The V call is TRBV20-1, the J call TRBJ1-1; D gene ambiguous. The V and J ends lost 1 base and 11 bases respectively, with 17 bases between them. CDR1 and CDR2 (germline): DFQATT, SNEGSKA (reference sequence). CDR3 length equals 13 residues. The CDR3 protein is CSARATASGWAFF. CDR3 sequence (DNA): TGCAGTGCTAGAGCTACCGCCTCTGGTTGGGCTTTCTTT.

The chain is built from TRBV19 and TRBJ2-1; D possibly corresponds to TRBD1 (5 bases). With 1 base removed from V and 8 bases from J, the gap between germline ends came to 15 bases. This CDR3 spans 15 amino acids. Germline V gene sequence: CDR1 LNHDA, CDR2 SQIVND (reference sequence). This CDR3 is CASSIGGRPSDEQFF. The CDR3 coding sequence is TGTGCCAGTAGTATAGGGGGCAGGCCCTCCGATGAGCAGTTCTTC.

Ten or more counts support this clonotype. The chain employs TRBV19 and TRBJ2-3; 7 nucleotides agree with TRBD2. CDR3 length equals 14 residues. Looked up from germline, CDR1 is LNHDA and CDR2 is SQIVND (reference sequence). V lost 4 bases and J lost 8; bases outside the gene matches: 9. CDR3: CASSNTPGRGTQYF. As DNA, the CDR3 is TGTGCCAGTAGTAATACCCCGGGGAGGGGTACGCAGTATTTT. Together with reference TRBV19 and TRBJ2-3, the CDR3 gives the full variable domain: DGGITQSPKYLFRKEGQNVTLSCEQNLNHDAMYWYRQDPGQGLRLIYYSQIVNDFQKGDIAEGYSVSREKKESFPLTVTSAQKNPTAFYLCASSNTPGRGTQYFGPGTRLTVL.

This chain links TRBV7-9 with TRBJ1-2; D is possibly TRBD1 (5 bases). This CDR3 comprises 12 residues. Trimming took off 5 bases at V and 8 bases at J, with 12 bases between the two ends. Germline loops: CDR1 SEHNR, CDR2 FQNEAQ (reference sequence). In nucleotides, the CDR3 is TGTGCCAGCAGCGCCCGGACACGGGGCTACACCTTC. This translates into CASSARTRGYTF. The full variable domain, with the rest looked up from reference TRBV7-9 and TRBJ1-2, is DTGVSQNPRHKITKRGQNVTFRCDPISEHNRLYWYRQTLGQGPEFLTYFQNEAQLEKSRLLSDRFSAERPKGSFSTLEIQRTEQGDSAMYLCASSARTRGYTFGSGTRLTVV.

The chain carries TRBV7-2 and TRBJ1-5, with D tentatively TRBD1 (6 bases). The CDR3 consists of 16 residues. Germline V gene data show CDR1 as SGHTA and CDR2 as FQGNSA. V dropped 1 base and J dropped 6 bases, with 16 bases sitting between them. This CDR3 is CASSLDAEQGGQPQHF. The DNA for the CDR3 is TGTGCCAGCAGCTTAGATGCAGAACAGGGTGGTCAGCCCCAGCATTTT.

This clonotype was recorded at least ten times. The rearrangement joins TRBV6-1 to TRBJ2-7; D unclear. The CDR3 runs 12 residues. The germline V gene encodes CDR1 MNHNS and CDR2 SASEGT. V gave up 5 bases and J gave up 0 bases, with 5 bases separating them. CDR3 sequence: CASSLYSYEQYF. DNA for the CDR3: TGTGCCAGCAGTCTGTACTCCTACGAGCAGTACTTC.

This clonotype showed up many times. V and J are TRBV18 and TRBJ2-3; D is unclear. The germline V gene encodes CDR1 KGHSH and CDR2 LQKENI. Between the trimmed V and J ends, which lost 3 bases and 2 bases, there was a span of 6 bases. The CDR3 is 13 residues long. The CDR3 spells CASSPVSTDTQYF. Written as DNA, the CDR3 is TGTGCCAGCTCACCTGTCTCCACAGATACGCAGTATTTT.

This clonotype was observed a few times. The V gene is TRBV12-3 or TRBV12-4, the J gene TRBJ2-3; D may be TRBD2 (6 bases). Trimming took off 1 base at V and 0 bases at J, with 11 bases between the two ends. The CDR3 spans 16 residues. The CDR3: CASSLGGGKSTDTQYF. The CDR3 DNA reads as TGTGCCAGCAGTTTAGGTGGCGGGAAAAGCACAGATACGCAGTATTTT.

This clonotype appeared many times. The chain links TRBV28 to TRBJ2-7; D may correspond to TRBD1 or TRBD2 (5 bases each). The CDR3 is 14 amino acids. CDR1 is MDHEN, CDR2 SYDVKM, per germline. V gave up 7 bases and J gave up 2 bases, with 15 bases separating them. The CDR3 region has the DNA TGTGCCAGCAAACCGGGGCCTGTACCCTACGAGCAGTACTTC. It encodes CASKPGPVPYEQYF. The entire variable domain, with the rest obtained from reference TRBV28 and TRBJ2-7, is as follows: DVKVTQSSRYLVKRTGEKVFLECVQDMDHENMFWYRQDPGLGLRLIYFSYDVKMKEKGDIPEGYSVSREKKERFSLILESASTNQTSMYLCASKPGPVPYEQYFGPGTRLTVT.

The chain combines TRBV2 with TRBJ2-7; 12 positions match TRBD1. The junction had 4 bases not matched to a gene; V was cut back by 6 bases and J by 4 bases. The V gene's germline CDR1 is SNHLY and CDR2 FYNNEI. The CDR3 has 14 amino acids. Here the CDR3 DNA reads TGTGCCAGCAGACCGGGACAGGGGGCATACGAGCAGTACTTC. It encodes CASRPGQGAYEQYF.

As regards this clonotype: One end of the junction fails to match germline, which may point to a read error. The chain has TRBV2 and TRBJ2-7; D remains ambiguous. This CDR3 is 13 amino acids long. Germline loops: CDR1 SNHLY, CDR2 FYNNEI. In DNA form, the CDR3 reads TGTGCCAGTAGTGTTTCGTTGGCCCACGAGCAGTACTTC. Translating it yields CASSVSLAHEQYF.

This clonotype was observed a handful of times. The chain combines TRBV15 with TRBJ1-5; D gene unclear. The CDR3 contains 15 residues. In germline, CDR1 is LNHNV, CDR2 YYDKDF (reference sequence). V gave up 0 bases and J gave up 3 bases, with 9 bases separating them. The CDR3: CATSRERTVNQPQHF. DNA for the CDR3: TGTGCCACCAGCAGAGAGCGAACGGTCAATCAGCCCCAGCATTTT.

Many counts were recorded for this clonotype. The genes are TRBV19 and TRBJ2-2; D is perhaps TRBD1 (5 bases). Trimming took off 7 bases at V and 1 base at J, with 10 bases between the two ends. The CDR3 runs to 14 residues. The germline gives CDR1 LNHDA, CDR2 SQIVND (reference sequence). In nucleotides, the CDR3 is TGTGCCAGTATGGTCGGACAGAACACCGGGGAGCTGTTTTTT. Amino acids: CASMVGQNTGELFF.

This chain joins TRBV24-1 and TRBJ1-2; D is unclear. V was clipped by 4 bases and J by 6 bases, with 14 bases between them. From germline, CDR1 is KGHDR and CDR2 SFDVKD. The CDR3 is made up of 14 amino acids. CDR3 in DNA: TGTGCCACCAGTGACCCGGGTGGAAATGATGGCTACACCTTC. Translating it yields CATSDPGGNDGYTF.

This clonotype occurred many times. This chain connects TRBV20-1 to TRBJ1-3; D possibly corresponds to TRBD1 (6 bases). V was pared by 5 bases and J by 0 bases, with 23 bases between. The V gene's germline CDR1 is DFQATT and CDR2 SNEGSKA (reference sequence). The CDR3 is 18 amino acids. For the CDR3, the DNA is TGCAGTGCTCGCTCTCCGAGGGGGGGCGAACCCTCTGGAAACACCATATATTTT. Protein: CSARSPRGGEPSGNTIYF.

This rearrangement joins TRBV20-1 to TRBJ1-2; 11 bases are a match to TRBD1. The CDR3 is 13 amino acids. Germline lookup yields CDR1 DFQATT and CDR2 SNEGSKA (reference sequence). The junction had 4 bases not matched to a gene; V was cut back by 6 bases and J by 4 bases. The CDR3 here is CSAPGTGGYGYTF. DNA of the CDR3: TGCAGTGCCCCGGGGACAGGGGGCTATGGCTACACCTTC.

This clonotype was detected a few times. V usage is TRBV27 and J usage is TRBJ2-3, with D unresolved. The CDR3 spans 18 residues. V was cut by 2 bases and J by 1 base, with 19 bases left in between. CDR1 is MNHEY, CDR2 SMNVEV, per germline (reference sequence). CDR3 sequence (DNA): TGTGCCAGCAGTTTAGGGTCCACACTTTTCTCCCGCACAGATACGCAGTATTTT. It encodes CASSLGSTLFSRTDTQYF.

This clonotype was detected many times. The chain joins TRBV12-3 or TRBV12-4 to TRBJ1-2, with 7 bases that match TRBD1. Losses at the gene ends were 7 bases for V and 4 bases for J; bases not matched to a gene: 12. The CDR3 consists of 15 residues. CDR3 DNA: TGTGCCAGCACCGTCGCCAGGGGGGAGTCCTATGGCTACACCTTC. This sequence encodes CASTVARGESYGYTF.

This clonotype was picked up many times. The V call is TRBV7-2, the J call TRBJ2-5; the match to TRBD2 covers 14 bases. V shed 5 bases and J 5 bases; nucleotides not matched to a gene: 7. Germline CDR1 reads SGHTA; CDR2 reads FQGNSA. This CDR3 comprises 16 residues. The CDR3: CASSQGTSGGIETQYF. The CDR3 DNA reads TGTGCCAGCAGCCAGGGGACTAGCGGGGGAATTGAGACCCAGTACTTC.

In the case of this clonotype: The junction differs from germline at one of its ends, possibly a read error. The rearrangement uses TRBV10-3 and TRBJ2-1; TRBD2 matches 12 bases. Looked up from germline, CDR1 is ENHRY and CDR2 is SYGVKD. The CDR3 runs 17 residues. DNA of the CDR3: TGTGCCATCGGTGATTCTAGTGGACTAGCGGGGTACAACGAGCAGTTCTTC. Translated, it gives CAIGDSSGLAGYNEQFF.

This clonotype was seen more than once but under ten times. A single base separates this from a much larger clone, so it may be a read error. V is TRBV5-1 and J is TRBJ2-1, with a weak D call TRBD2 (7 bases). The CDR3 is 15 amino acids. Germline V gene lookup returns CDR1 SGHRS and CDR2 YFSETQ. V lost 7 bases and J 2 bases, leaving 16 bases between the germline ends. The CDR3: CASSEGGAPYNEQFF. The CDR3 DNA reads TGCGCCAGCTCCGAGGGGGGGGCCCCCTACAATGAGCAGTTCTTC.

A word on this clonotype: The junction departs from germline at one end; a sequencing error may be responsible. The chain employs TRBV7-9 and TRBJ1-2; D perhaps matches TRBD1 (5 bases). This CDR3 is built from 14 residues. Germline values: CDR1 SEHNR, CDR2 FQNEAQ (reference sequence). DNA for the CDR3: TGTGCCAGCAGCCAAGAAGGGGTTGGGCAGGGCTGCACCTTC. This sequence encodes CASSQEGVGQGCTF.

The genes are TRBV10-3 and TRBJ1-3, with unresolved D. The CDR3 contains 12 residues. In germline, CDR1 is ENHRY, CDR2 SYGVKD. V was pared by 3 bases and J by 4 bases, with 4 bases between. The CDR3 DNA is TGTGCCATCAGTGAAGGCGGAAACACCATATATTTT. Its protein product is CAISEGGNTIYF.

This clonotype was counted ten times or more. The V and J genes are TRBV28 and TRBJ2-7, with D tentatively TRBD1 or TRBD2 (5 bases each). V dropped 2 bases and J dropped 2 bases, with 16 bases sitting between them. Per germline, CDR1 MDHEN and CDR2 SYDVKM. The CDR3 is 16 amino acids. This CDR3 is CASSLITGTGPYEQYF. CDR3 in DNA: TGTGCCAGCAGTTTAATCACCGGGACCGGTCCCTACGAGCAGTACTTC. Full variable domain (remainder filled in from reference TRBV28 and TRBJ2-7): DVKVTQSSRYLVKRTGEKVFLECVQDMDHENMFWYRQDPGLGLRLIYFSYDVKMKEKGDIPEGYSVSREKKERFSLILESASTNQTSMYLCASSLITGTGPYEQYFGPGTRLTVT.